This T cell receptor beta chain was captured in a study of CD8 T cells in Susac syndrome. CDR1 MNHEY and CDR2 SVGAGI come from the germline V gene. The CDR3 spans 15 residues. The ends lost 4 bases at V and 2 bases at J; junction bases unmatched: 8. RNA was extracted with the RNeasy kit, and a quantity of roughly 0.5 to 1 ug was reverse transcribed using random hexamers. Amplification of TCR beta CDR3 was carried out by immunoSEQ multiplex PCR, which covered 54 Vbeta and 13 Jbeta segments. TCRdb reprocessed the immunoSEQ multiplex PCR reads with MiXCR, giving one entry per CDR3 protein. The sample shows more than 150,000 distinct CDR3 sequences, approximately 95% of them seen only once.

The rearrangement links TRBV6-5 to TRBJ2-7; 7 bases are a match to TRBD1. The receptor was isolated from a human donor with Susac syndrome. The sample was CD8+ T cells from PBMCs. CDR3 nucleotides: TGTGCCAGCAGTTCGACAGGGCCTTTACCCTACGAGCAGTACTTC. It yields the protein CASSSTGPLPYEQYF.